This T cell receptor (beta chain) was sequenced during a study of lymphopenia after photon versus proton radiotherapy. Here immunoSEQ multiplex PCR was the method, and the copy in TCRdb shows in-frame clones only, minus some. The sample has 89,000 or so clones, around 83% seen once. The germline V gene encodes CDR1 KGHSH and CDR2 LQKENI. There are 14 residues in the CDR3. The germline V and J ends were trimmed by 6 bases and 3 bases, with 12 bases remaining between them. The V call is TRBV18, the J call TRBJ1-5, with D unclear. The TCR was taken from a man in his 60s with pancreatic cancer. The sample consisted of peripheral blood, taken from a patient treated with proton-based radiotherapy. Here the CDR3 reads CASSPDTANQPQHF. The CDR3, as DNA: TGTGCCAGCTCCCCCGACACCGCCAATCAGCCCCAGCATTTT.